This is a list of T cell receptor beta chains from one sample in a study of TIL therapy for anti-PD-1-resistant metastatic lung cancer. Some clones are missing from TCRdb's copy, which holds only in-frame ones; the method was immunoSEQ multiplex PCR. The table records roughly 26,000 clones, over 55% of them present only once. The sequencing here drew on tumor tissue, taken at baseline. The source of these receptors is a person between 30 and 80 years old with non-small cell lung cancer. CDR3s include the opening cysteine and the closing phenylalanine or tryptophan. Each record gives: CDR3 length, clone size, V gene, D gene, J gene, CDR3 DNA, CDR3 protein. The D gene is left open where the match is weak. The size entry is marked missing in some rows and otherwise reads once, few, many or a size class.

18	.	TRBV10-3	TRBD1	TRBJ1-1	TGTGCCACTAACAAACAGGGGCAGGTTAACCCAATTAACACTGAAGCTTTCTTT	CATNKQGQVNPINTEAFF
14	.	TRBV18	.	TRBJ2-3	TGTGCCAGCTCACCACGAGGGAACACAGATACGCAGTATTTT	CASSPRGNTDTQYF
12	.	TRBV5-6	.	TRBJ2-3	TGTGCCAGCAGCGAAGGAACAGATACGCAGTATTTT	CASSEGTDTQYF
15	.	TRBV6-5	TRBD1	TRBJ1-1	TGTGCCAGCAGTAGGACAGGGGTAGGGGAATATGAAGCTTTCTTT	CASSRTGVGEYEAFF
15	.	TRBV27	TRBD1	TRBJ2-1	TGTGCCAGCAGCCGGGGACAGGGCTCCTACAATGAGCAGTTCTTC	CASSRGQGSYNEQFF
13	few	TRBV5-1	TRBD1	TRBJ1-6	TGCGCCAGCAGCTTGGGGACAGGGGTCACCCTCCACTTT	CASSLGTGVTLHF
12	.	TRBV4-3	.	TRBJ1-1	TGCGCCAGCAGCCAAGGGGACACTGAAGCTTTCTTT	CASSQGDTEAFF
14	.	TRBV7-6	.	TRBJ1-1	TGTGCCAGCAGCTTATCTACCAGGGATTCTGAAGCTTTCTTT	CASSLSTRDSEAFF
15	.	TRBV13	.	TRBJ2-7	TGTGCCAGCAGCTTACGGGACCTTATAACCTACGAGCAGTACTTC	CASSLRDLITYEQYF
15	.	TRBV30	.	TRBJ1-5	TGTGCCTGGAGAGCAACTACAGGGTCCAATCAGCCCCAGCATTTT	CAWRATTGSNQPQHF
16	few	TRBV19	TRBD1	TRBJ1-5	TGTGCCAGTAGTTCCCGGACAGGGAAAGGCGATCAGCCCCAGCATTTT	CASSSRTGKGDQPQHF
16	.	TRBV27	.	TRBJ2-7	TGTGCCAGCAGACCTACCCCCGCGGGACACCCCTACGAGCAGTACTTC	CASRPTPAGHPYEQYF
15	.	TRBV5-1	.	TRBJ2-3	TGCGCCAGCAGCTTGTCGGGCAGGGACCCAGATACGCAGTATTTT	CASSLSGRDPDTQYF
11	.	TRBV27	.	TRBJ2-5	TGTGCCAGCGGTTCTAAAGAGACCCAGTACTTC	CASGSKETQYF
21	.	TRBV19	TRBD2	TRBJ2-3	TGTGCCAGTAGTCCCGACGAGACTAGCGGGGGGGCGGTACTAGGCACAGATACGCAGTATTTT	CASSPDETSGGAVLGTDTQYF
16	.	TRBV30	.	TRBJ2-7	TGTGCCTGGAGTCCACCTTTTCGGACACCCATAGGGGAGCAGTACTTC	CAWSPPFRTPIGEQYF
15	.	TRBV11-3	TRBD1	TRBJ2-5	TGTGCCAGCAGCTCCACCGGGACAGACCATATGACCCAGTACTTC	CASSSTGTDHMTQYF
14	few	TRBV7-2	TRBD1	TRBJ2-1	TGTGCCAGCTTTGACAGGGGGCGAAGTGATGAGCAGTTCTTC	CASFDRGRSDEQFF
13	.	TRBV21-1	.	TRBJ1-5	TGTGCCAGCAGCAAAGGACCGGATCAGCCCCAGCATTTT	CASSKGPDQPQHF
14	.	TRBV13	.	TRBJ1-4	TGTGCCAGCAGTGGAGAAGGTCTTAATGAAAAACTGTTTTTT	CASSGEGLNEKLFF
14	.	TRBV27	.	TRBJ2-7	TGTGCCAGTTTGGGGGGCCAGGGCGGCCACGAGCAGTACTTC	CASLGGQGGHEQYF
16	.	TRBV11-2	.	TRBJ2-1	TGTGCCAGCAGCTTAGATGAGCAGGCTTCCTACAATGAGCAGTTCTTC	CASSLDEQASYNEQFF
15	few	TRBV25-1	.	TRBJ2-7	TGTGCCAGCACATATGGGGCAGGGGCGGTCGACGAGCAGTACTTC	CASTYGAGAVDEQYF
14	.	TRBV19	TRBD1	TRBJ2-3	TGTGCCAGTAGCGACAGGGGGCGCACAGATACGCAGTATTTT	CASSDRGRTDTQYF